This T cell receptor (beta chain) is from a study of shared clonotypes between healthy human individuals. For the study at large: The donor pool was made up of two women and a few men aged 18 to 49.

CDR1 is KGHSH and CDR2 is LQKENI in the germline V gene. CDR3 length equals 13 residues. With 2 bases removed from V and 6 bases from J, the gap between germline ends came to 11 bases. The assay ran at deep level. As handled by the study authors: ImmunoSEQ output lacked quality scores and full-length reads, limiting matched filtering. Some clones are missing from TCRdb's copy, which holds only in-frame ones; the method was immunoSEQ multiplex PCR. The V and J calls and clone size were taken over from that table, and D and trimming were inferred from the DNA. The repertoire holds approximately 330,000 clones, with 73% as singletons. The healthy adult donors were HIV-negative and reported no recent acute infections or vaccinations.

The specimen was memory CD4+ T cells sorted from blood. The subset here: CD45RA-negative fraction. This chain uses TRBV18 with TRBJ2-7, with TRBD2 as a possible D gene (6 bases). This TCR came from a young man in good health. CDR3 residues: CASSPSGGSEQYF. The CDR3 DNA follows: TGTGCCAGCTCACCAAGCGGAGGGTCCGAGCAGTACTTC. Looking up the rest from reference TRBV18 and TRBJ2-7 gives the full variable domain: NAGVMQNPRHLVRRRGQEARLRCSPMKGHSHVYWYRQLPEEGLKFMVYLQKENIIDESGMPKERFSAEFPKEGPSILRIQQVVRGDSAAYFCASSPSGGSEQYFGPGTRLTVT.